The rows below give T cell receptor beta chains drawn from one sample of a study of cytomegalovirus exposure and HLA in healthy donors. The repertoire was sequenced with immunoSEQ multiplex PCR; TCRdb's copy has only in-frame clones and lacks some. The data show 85,000 to 130,000 clones, with 79% seen just once and around 4% held by the top ten. The sequencing input was PBMCs. The receptors were sampled from a female donor in good health and CMV-seropositive. CDR3s include the opening cysteine and the closing phenylalanine or tryptophan. The D gene is left open where the match is weak. Only some rows state a clone size, as once, few, many or a class for expanded clones.

abundance: NA; d_gene: TRBD2; v_gene: TRBV30; j_gene: TRBJ2-7; CDR3nt: TGTGCCTGGAGTACTAGCGTGGGGTACGAGCAGTACTTC; CDR3aa: CAWSTSVGYEQYF
abundance: NA; d_gene: NA; v_gene: TRBV30; j_gene: TRBJ1-5; CDR3nt: TGTGCCTGGAGGGGGAACAGACGGGGGAATCAGCCCCAGCATTTT; CDR3aa: CAWRGNRRGNQPQHF
abundance: once; d_gene: NA; v_gene: TRBV7-8; j_gene: TRBJ2-5; CDR3nt: TGTGCCAGCAGCACGGAGGGGGGGATGAGGGAGACCCAGTACTTC; CDR3aa: CASSTEGGMRETQYF
abundance: NA; d_gene: TRBD1; v_gene: TRBV30; j_gene: TRBJ1-6; CDR3nt: TGTGCCTGGAGTGGCGACGGGACAGTACTTAATTCACCCCTCCACTTT; CDR3aa: CAWSGDGTVLNSPLHF
abundance: NA; d_gene: NA; v_gene: TRBV6-5; j_gene: TRBJ1-2; CDR3nt: TGTGCCAGCAGTCTAAATGACTTCTATGGCTACACCTTC; CDR3aa: CASSLNDFYGYTF
abundance: NA; d_gene: TRBD2; v_gene: TRBV5-4; j_gene: TRBJ2-3; CDR3nt: TGTGCCAGCAGCTCCCCTGCGGGGGGCACAGATACGCAGTATTTT; CDR3aa: CASSSPAGGTDTQYF
abundance: NA; d_gene: TRBD2; v_gene: TRBV27; j_gene: TRBJ2-3; CDR3nt: TGTGCCAGCAGTTTAAGGTTCCTGGGGGGGGTTACGCAGTATTTT; CDR3aa: CASSLRFLGGVTQYF
abundance: NA; d_gene: TRBD2; v_gene: TRBV27; j_gene: TRBJ2-1; CDR3nt: TGTGCCAGCAGTTCCGCGGGGGGGCGCCACAATGAGCAGTTCTTC; CDR3aa: CASSSAGGRHNEQFF
abundance: NA; d_gene: NA; v_gene: TRBV7-2; j_gene: TRBJ1-5; CDR3nt: TGTGCCAGCAGCCAACAGGGTGGCAATCAGCCCCAGCATTTT; CDR3aa: CASSQQGGNQPQHF
abundance: NA; d_gene: NA; v_gene: TRBV19; j_gene: TRBJ2-5; CDR3nt: TGTGCCAGTAGTGGGGGCAGTCGGAGGTGGGAGACCCAGTACTTC; CDR3aa: CASSGGSRRWETQYF
abundance: NA; d_gene: TRBD1; v_gene: TRBV30; j_gene: TRBJ2-7; CDR3nt: TGTGCCTGGTTCGGACAGGGACCCCATGAGCAGTACTTC; CDR3aa: CAWFGQGPHEQYF